The clone carrying this TCR beta chain was seen only a few times. Per germline, CDR1 MNHEY and CDR2 SVGEGT. With 6 bases removed from V and 6 bases from J, the gap between germline ends came to 29 bases. The CDR3 sequence is 18 residues long. This entry belongs to a study of T-cell reconstitution after alpha-beta-depleted transplantation in children. Unique molecular identifiers were incorporated when the TCRbeta library was constructed. TCRdb reprocessed the PCR reads via MiXCR and lists one record per CDR3 protein. In the table there are approximately 210,000 distinct CDR3 sequences, about a sixth of which are singletons.

J is TRBJ1-1 and V is TRBV6-2 or TRBV6-3; no reliable D call. This receptor was identified in a male patient between 2 and 10 years old who had a stem cell transplant for acute lymphoblastic leukemia, so the T cells may come from the graft donor. This specimen consisted of PBMCs, mostly from graft donor cells, obtained 360 days after TCRalphabeta/CD19-depleted stem cell transplant. The CDR3 spells CASSPYPRTGAPRPEAFF. CDR3 in DNA: TGTGCCAGCAGCCCTTACCCACGGACTGGAGCTCCTAGACCTGAAGCTTTCTTT.